These 20 T cell receptor beta chains originate from one sample sequenced in a study of blood T cell repertoires in COVID-19. Data came from immunoSEQ multiplex PCR; TCRdb stores just in-frame clones and leaves some out. The profile shows fewer than 300,000 clones, approximately 84% of them singletons. Sample: peripheral blood. Source of these receptors: a person between 65 and 80 years old with COVID-19, enrolled during active disease.

The chain has TRBV3-1 (or the pseudogene TRBV3-2) and TRBJ2-5, with TRBD1 matching 9 bases. There are 15 residues in the CDR3. The J segment lost 3 bases and the V segment lost 5 bases, leaving 7 bases of the junction unmatched. Germline V lookup: CDR1 LGHDT, CDR2 YNNKEL (reference sequence). Written as DNA, the CDR3 is TGTGCCAGCAGCTTACCCGGGACAGGGAAAGAGACCCAGTACTTC. Its protein is CASSLPGTGKETQYF.

The count of this clone is one. This chain uses TRBV27 with TRBJ2-7, with D possibly TRBD2 on 5 matching bases. V dropped 6 bases and J dropped 0 bases, with 18 bases sitting between them. The CDR3 spans 16 residues. Germline assignment: CDR1 MNHEY and CDR2 SMNVEV (reference sequence). CDR3 DNA sequence: TGTGCCAGCAGCAATCCGACAACGGGGAGCTCCTACGAGCAGTACTTC. It specifies CASSNPTTGSSYEQYF.

The chain uses TRBV5-1 and TRBJ2-1, with a tentative D call TRBD1 (6 bases). The CDR3 sequence is 12 residues long. The germline V gene encodes CDR1 SGHRS and CDR2 YFSETQ. With 4 bases removed from V and 9 bases from J, the gap between germline ends came to 11 bases. CDR3 sequence: CASSQGLGEQFF. The DNA of the CDR3 is TGCGCCAGCAGCCAGGGGTTGGGTGAGCAGTTCTTC.

This rearrangement joins TRBV15 to TRBJ1-4, with 9 bases fitting TRBD1. V lost 3 bases to trimming and J lost 7 bases; unmatched junction nucleotides: 3. The CDR3 loop spans 14 amino acids. Germline values: CDR1 LNHNV, CDR2 YYDKDF (reference sequence). For the CDR3, the DNA is TGTGCCACCAGCAGGAGGACAGGGGTTGAAAAACTGTTTTTT. Residues: CATSRRTGVEKLFF.

This rearrangement joins TRBV5-1 to TRBJ2-3, with unresolved D. CDR3 length equals 12 residues. Trimming left V 1 base short and J 10 bases short, with 10 bases between. Per germline, CDR1 SGHRS and CDR2 YFSETQ. CDR3: CASSLSPTAQYF. The DNA of the CDR3 is TGCGCCAGCAGCTTGTCACCCACAGCGCAGTATTTT.

This sequence joins TRBV2 and TRBJ2-1, with TRBD2 matching over 11 bases. V lost 8 bases, J lost 1 base, and 4 bases stayed unmatched. CDR1 and CDR2 (germline): SNHLY, FYNNEI. The length of the CDR3 is 15 residues. The CDR3 loop reads CASVSGGDSYNEQFF. CDR3 DNA: TGTGCCAGCGTTAGCGGGGGGGATTCCTACAATGAGCAGTTCTTC. Filled out from reference TRBV2 and TRBJ2-1, the complete variable domain reads EPEVTQTPSHQVTQMGQEVILRCVPISNHLYFYWYRQILGQKVEFLVSFYNNEISEKSEIFDDQFSVERPDGSNFTLKIRSTKLEDSAMYFCASVSGGDSYNEQFFGPGTRLTVL.

This clone has just a few counts. Additional DNA sequences in this sample encode the identical CDR3. In nucleotides, the CDR3 is TGTGCCAGCATCGGGGGGCCTAACTATGGCTACACCTTC. Protein sequence: CASIGGPNYGYTF. The gene calls are TRBV19 and TRBJ1-2, with D possibly matching TRBD1 (6 bases). Per germline, CDR1 LNHDA and CDR2 SQIVND (reference sequence). This CDR3 region has 13 residues. Between the trimmed V and J ends, which lost 9 bases and 0 bases, there was a span of 11 bases.

The V gene is TRBV9, the J gene TRBJ2-1; 12 positions match TRBD2. Losses at the gene ends were 1 base for V and 6 bases for J; bases not matched to a gene: 8. The CDR3 spans 17 residues. In germline, CDR1 is SGDLS, CDR2 YYNGEE. This CDR3 is CASSVPTRTSGINEQFF. The CDR3 nucleotides are TGTGCCAGCAGCGTACCCACCCGGACTAGCGGGATCAATGAGCAGTTCTTC.

The sample holds a few counts of this clone. This chain uses TRBV6-1 with TRBJ1-1; D not resolved. Germline V gives CDR1 MNHNS, CDR2 SASEGT. The CDR3 spans 13 residues. V was trimmed by 3 bases and J by 6 bases, leaving 11 bases between them. The CDR3 DNA sequence: TGTGCCAGCAGTGATGTATCTCGAGCTGAAGCTTTCTTT. It codes for CASSDVSRAEAFF.

J is TRBJ1-1 and V is TRBV5-4, with D perhaps matching TRBD1 (5 bases). Germline-derived CDR1 and CDR2 are SGHNT and YYREEE (reference sequence). V was clipped by 1 base and J by 2 bases, with 12 bases between them. The CDR3 sequence is 15 residues long. CDR3 loop: CASSLPAGENTEAFF. As DNA, the CDR3 is TGTGCCAGCAGCTTGCCTGCGGGGGAAAACACTGAAGCTTTCTTT.

Only one count was recorded for this clone. This chain connects TRBV19 to TRBJ2-1, with 8 bases lining up with TRBD2. Germline V lookup: CDR1 LNHDA, CDR2 SQIVND (reference sequence). This CDR3 is built from 15 residues. J gave up 4 bases and V 7 bases, and 9 bases lay outside the gene matches. CDR3 amino acids: CASIEGTSGYNEQFF. The CDR3 nucleotides are TGTGCCAGTATAGAGGGGACTAGTGGGTACAATGAGCAGTTCTTC.

This chain uses TRBV27 with TRBJ2-1, with TRBD2 matching over 9 bases. The CDR3 sequence is 19 residues long. The V gene end was trimmed by 5 bases and the J gene end by 6 bases; junction bases not matched to a gene: 20. CDR1 MNHEY and CDR2 SMNVEV come from the germline V gene (reference sequence). This CDR3 is CASSPTELAGDRGGNEQFF. For the CDR3, the DNA is TGTGCCAGCAGTCCTACTGAGTTAGCGGGGGATCGAGGGGGCAATGAGCAGTTCTTC.

The gene calls are TRBV14 and TRBJ2-5, with a tentative D call TRBD2 (7 bases). The germline V gene encodes CDR1 SGHDN and CDR2 FVKESK. Trimming stripped 5 bases from V and 5 bases from J, with 18 bases between. The CDR3 loop spans 15 amino acids. The CDR3 spells CASSRSRGLGETQYF. The CDR3, as DNA: TGTGCCAGCAGCAGGTCGCGGGGGCTGGGGGAGACCCAGTACTTC.

The gene calls are TRBV6-5 and TRBJ2-1, with a tentative D call TRBD2 (7 bases). The CDR3 contains 13 residues. V lost 6 bases to trimming and J lost 9 bases, with 15 bases between them. Germline values: CDR1 MNHEY, CDR2 SVGAGI. CDR3 nucleotides: TGTGCCAGCAGCGTAGAAGGGGGGGCTGAGCAGTTCTTC. Protein: CASSVEGGAEQFF.

V usage is TRBV9 and J usage is TRBJ2-3; weak D call: TRBD1 (5 bases). The CDR3 loop spans 13 amino acids. CDR1 and CDR2 (germline): SGDLS, YYNGEE. The V gene lost 3 bases and the J gene lost 5 bases, with 10 bases spanning the gap. The CDR3 DNA is TGTGCCAGCAGCGCCTCTAGGGGAGATACGCAGTATTTT. Protein: CASSASRGDTQYF.

This clone appeared a single time. V and J are TRBV3-1 (or the pseudogene TRBV3-2) and TRBJ2-7, with 7 bases that match TRBD1. Trimming took 4 bases from V and 2 from J; bases not matched to a gene: 5. This CDR3 comprises 14 residues. Per the germline V gene, CDR1 is LGHDT and CDR2 is YNNKEL (reference sequence). The CDR3 sequence is CASSRNQGAYEQYF. The DNA of the CDR3 is TGTGCCAGCAGCCGGAATCAGGGGGCCTACGAGCAGTACTTC.

V gene TRBV5-1 combines with J gene TRBJ2-3; possible D gene TRBD1, 6 bases. The CDR3 is 16 amino acids. V lost 4 bases and J lost 0, with 15 bases in between. Germline CDR1 and CDR2: SGHRS and YFSETQ. CDR3 nucleotide sequence: TGCGCCAGCAGCGTAAACAGGGTCTCTAGCACAGATACGCAGTATTTT. Amino acids: CASSVNRVSSTDTQYF.

In DNA, the CDR3 is TGTGCCAGCAGTGAATCTATAGACTCTTATGGCTACACCTTC. Encoded protein: CASSESIDSYGYTF. This sequence joins TRBV25-1 and TRBJ1-2, with D unclear. Trimming removed 1 base from V and 5 bases from J, with 11 bases in between. Germline V gene lookup returns CDR1 MGHDK and CDR2 SYGVNS. This CDR3 has 14 amino acids.

This clone came up a few times. The chain links TRBV4-3 to TRBJ2-4, with 8 bases that match TRBD1. This CDR3 has 15 amino acids. Germline V lookup: CDR1 LGHNA, CDR2 YSLEER. V gave up 4 bases and J gave up 5 bases; unmatched junction bases: 7. Here the CDR3 DNA reads TGCGCCAGCAGCCGATCGACAGGGGTCGAAAACATTCAGTACTTC. Translation: CASSRSTGVENIQYF.

The rearrangement links TRBV7-2 to TRBJ2-3; 7 nucleotides line up with TRBD1. The V segment lost 4 bases and the J segment 3 bases; nucleotides outside the gene matches: 7. The CDR3 sequence is 15 residues long. The germline V gene encodes CDR1 SGHTA and CDR2 FQGNSA. The CDR3 loop reads CASSSNRGRTDTQYF. The CDR3 bases are TGTGCCAGCAGCTCCAACAGGGGACGGACAGATACGCAGTATTTT.